These 27 T cell receptor beta chains share one sample of origin, sequenced in a study of T cells in Graves' hyperthyroidism and ophthalmopathy. Amplification of TCR beta CDR3 regions used RNA as the template. Initially, a first-round RT-PCR of the TCR CDR3 employed the HTBI primer set. TCRdb independently ran MiXCR on the multiplex PCR reads; one entry per CDR3 protein. The repertoire holds roughly 580,000 distinct CDR3 sequences, with roughly 46% as singletons. Sequenced material: peripheral blood or thyroid tissue (not recorded which). The receptors shown here come from a woman aged 18-30 years with Graves' hyperthyroidism.

This clonotype was observed many times. The genes are TRBV7-9 and TRBJ2-5; D remains ambiguous. The V gene's germline CDR1 is SEHNR and CDR2 FQNEAQ (reference sequence). Trimming removed 4 bases from V and 4 bases from J, with 13 bases in between. This CDR3 has 14 residues. The CDR3 here is CASSSYDRLETQYF. CDR3 in DNA: TGTGCCAGCAGCTCCTACGACCGCCTAGAGACCCAGTACTTC.

This clonotype was detected many times. The rearrangement uses TRBV15 and TRBJ1-6; the D is unclear. There are 13 residues in the CDR3. Germline-derived CDR1 and CDR2 are LNHNV and YYDKDF (reference sequence). V lost 5 bases, J lost 1 base, and 3 bases lay in between. CDR3 bases: TGTGCCACCAGCCGGTCCTATAATTCACCCCTCCACTTT. It translates to CATSRSYNSPLHF.

This clonotype appeared a few times. The chain couples TRBV9 to TRBJ1-5; D gene ambiguous. CDR1 and CDR2 from the germline V gene are SGDLS and YYNGEE. V was trimmed by 4 bases and J by 2 bases, leaving 16 bases between them. The CDR3 spans 16 residues. DNA of the CDR3: TGTGCCAGCAGCCAAGTGGTAGGGATAGGCAATCAGCCCCAGCATTTT. It translates to CASSQVVGIGNQPQHF.

The chain uses TRBV11-2 and TRBJ2-7, with 7 bases lining up with TRBD1. The junction had 16 bases not matched to a gene; V was cut back by 5 bases and J by 3 bases. The CDR3 runs to 17 residues. Germline CDR1 and CDR2: SGHAT and FQNNGV. This CDR3 reads CASSPGNTGAKRYEQYF. CDR3 DNA: TGTGCCAGCAGCCCCGGGAATACAGGGGCCAAACGCTACGAGCAGTACTTC.

V gene TRBV12-3 or TRBV12-4 combines with J gene TRBJ2-5; the match to TRBD2 covers 7 bases. The CDR3 is 13 amino acids. The trim removed 4 bases at V and 4 bases at J, leaving 3 bases unmatched. CDR3 DNA sequence: TGTGCCAGCAGTTCCCGGACTAGAGAGACCCAGTACTTC. This sequence encodes CASSSRTRETQYF.

The chain recombines TRBV7-9 with TRBJ1-2, with D perhaps TRBD1 (5 bases). The CDR3 runs to 13 residues. Per the germline V gene, CDR1 is SEHNR and CDR2 is FQNEAQ (reference sequence). V was cut by 6 bases and J by 7 bases, with 15 bases left in between. CDR3 protein: CASRTENHGGYTF. DNA for the CDR3: TGTGCCAGCAGGACAGAAAATCATGGTGGCTACACCTTC.

This clonotype has a count of ten or more. An end of the junction differs from the germline gene, which may be a read error. The V and J genes are TRBV2 and TRBJ2-7; 8 positions agree with TRBD1. Germline assignment: CDR1 SNHLY and CDR2 FYNNEI. The length of the CDR3 is 13 residues. CDR3 nucleotide sequence: TGTGCCAGCAGAGAAGGACAGGGAAACGAGCAGTACTTC. This codes for CASREGQGNEQYF.

The chain employs TRBV29-1 and TRBJ1-6; TRBD1 agrees at 8 bases. Germline assignment: CDR1 SQVTM and CDR2 ANQGSEA. The V and J ends lost 5 bases and 5 bases, in that order; junction bases with no gene match: 8. CDR3 size: 15 residues. CDR3: CSVRQGYGNNSPLHF. CDR3 in DNA: TGCAGCGTTCGACAGGGGTACGGGAATAATTCACCCCTCCACTTT.

The chain couples TRBV20-1 to TRBJ1-2; TRBD1 matches at 7 bases. The CDR3 covers 12 residues. With 6 bases clipped from V and 4 bases from J, the junction kept 5 bases outside the gene matches. Germline assignment: CDR1 DFQATT and CDR2 SNEGSKA (reference sequence). The CDR3, as DNA: TGCAGTGCGAAGGGACAGTTCTATGGCTACACCTTC. Translation gives CSAKGQFYGYTF.

For this clonotype: Being one base from a much bigger clone, this may be a read error. This chain links TRBV24-1 with TRBJ1-1; no clear D. The CDR3 spans 13 residues. Germline values: CDR1 KGHDR, CDR2 SFDVKD. This CDR3 is CAASDNLGDEAFF. The CDR3 region has the DNA TGTGCCGCCAGTGATAATCTTGGGGATGAAGCTTTCTTT.

V gene TRBV7-9 combines with J gene TRBJ1-1; TRBD1 agrees at 9 bases. Germline V gene sequence: CDR1 SEHNR, CDR2 FQNEAQ (reference sequence). CDR3 length: 13 amino acids. The ends lost 8 bases at V and 6 bases at J; junction bases unmatched: 7. CDR3 amino acids: CASGDRVSPEAFF. In DNA form, the CDR3 reads TGTGCCAGCGGGGACAGGGTGAGCCCTGAAGCTTTCTTT.

With regard to this clonotype: With a much larger clone just one base away, this may be a read error. This chain connects TRBV2 to TRBJ2-5; no firm D call. The V gene's germline CDR1 is SNHLY and CDR2 FYNNEI. This CDR3 is 15 amino acids long. CDR3 sequence reads: CASREVEAVGETQYF. CDR3 DNA: TGTGCCAGCAGGGAAGTAGAAGCTGTAGGAGAGACCCAGTACTTC. Full variable domain (outside the CDR3, taken from reference TRBV2 and TRBJ2-5): EPEVTQTPSHQVTQMGQEVILRCVPISNHLYFYWYRQILGQKVEFLVSFYNNEISEKSEIFDDQFSVERPDGSNFTLKIRSTKLEDSAMYFCASREVEAVGETQYFGPGTRLLVL.

The CDR3 reads CSAPGQGAGGAFF. Here the CDR3 DNA reads TGCAGTGCCCCGGGACAGGGGGCAGGAGGAGCTTTCTTT. The chain combines TRBV20-1 with TRBJ1-1, with 12 bases fitting TRBD1. With 6 bases clipped from V and 10 bases from J, the junction kept 9 bases outside the gene matches. The CDR3 totals 13 residues. The germline V gene encodes CDR1 DFQATT and CDR2 SNEGSKA (reference sequence).

The V call is TRBV29-1, the J call TRBJ1-1, with TRBD1 matching over 12 bases. Germline assignment: CDR1 SQVTM and CDR2 ANQGSEA. This CDR3 region has 15 residues. After removal of 7 bases from V and 2 bases from J, the junction contained 8 bases not matched to a gene. The CDR3 nucleotides are TGCAGCGCCTGGGACAGGGGGCGGCCTAACACTGAAGCTTTCTTT. Translation: CSAWDRGRPNTEAFF.

This sequence joins TRBV7-8 and TRBJ1-5, with TRBD1 matching over 11 bases. J lost 6 bases, V lost 1 base, and 8 bases had no gene match. The CDR3 is made up of 17 amino acids. The germline CDR1 and CDR2 sequences are SGHVS and FQNEAQ. The CDR3: CASSLDGTGGLSQPQHF. The CDR3 DNA reads TGTGCCAGCAGCTTAGATGGGACAGGGGGGTTAAGTCAGCCCCAGCATTTT.

The V call is TRBV10-3, the J call TRBJ2-7; TRBD2 might be the D (5 bases). This CDR3 region has 13 residues. Trimming stripped 2 bases from V and 7 bases from J, with 12 bases between. CDR1 and CDR2 from the germline V gene are ENHRY and SYGVKD. CDR3 nucleotide sequence: TGTGCCATCAGTGAGGAAGGGAGTCGGGAGCAGTACTTC. Amino acids: CAISEEGSREQYF.

The gene calls are TRBV20-1 and TRBJ2-5; a weak D match, TRBD2 (5 bases). CDR1 DFQATT and CDR2 SNEGSKA come from the germline V gene (reference sequence). V lost 4 bases and J lost 9, with 18 bases in between. This CDR3 spans 13 amino acids. CDR3 sequence: CSAIVEGNQPQYF. In DNA, the CDR3 is TGCAGTGCTATTGTTGAGGGCAATCAGCCCCAGTACTTC.

This clonotype was observed a few times. This sequence joins TRBV2 and TRBJ1-6, with 8 bases aligning to TRBD1. CDR1 and CDR2 (germline): SNHLY, FYNNEI. CDR3 length: 17 amino acids. V was pared by 6 bases and J by 14 bases, with 21 bases of the junction left unmatched. The CDR3 sequence: CASRNHLRDRRVQALHF. The CDR3 DNA reads TGTGCCAGCAGGAACCACCTCCGGGACAGGCGTGTTCAGGCCCTCCACTTT.

This clonotype was counted only a few times. The chain uses TRBV7-8 and TRBJ1-2, with a tentative D call TRBD1 (5 bases). Germline lookup yields CDR1 SGHVS and CDR2 FQNEAQ. The CDR3 is made up of 16 amino acids. Trimming shortened V by 6 bases and J by 0 bases, and 17 bases separated the two germline ends. CDR3 protein: CASSFGLDIANYGYTF. Written as DNA, the CDR3 is TGTGCCAGCAGTTTTGGTTTGGACATAGCTAACTATGGCTACACCTTC.

This clonotype was detected a few times. This chain connects TRBV7-2 to TRBJ1-1; D possibly corresponds to TRBD1 (5 bases). From germline, CDR1 is SGHTA and CDR2 FQGNSA. The CDR3 totals 12 residues. Trimming pared 1 base from V and 8 bases from J, leaving 8 bases between. CDR3 DNA sequence: TGTGCCAGCAGCTTAGTCCGGGGGGAAGCTTTCTTT. Its translation: CASSLVRGEAFF.

The chain has TRBV10-3 and TRBJ2-5; D uncertain. Germline lookup yields CDR1 ENHRY and CDR2 SYGVKD. The CDR3 runs to 12 residues. The V gene lost 8 bases and the J gene lost 5 bases, with 12 bases spanning the gap. CDR3 sequence (DNA): TGTGCCATCCGTGCGGTGTCGGAGACCCAGTACTTC. Protein: CAIRAVSETQYF.

V gene TRBV7-6 combines with J gene TRBJ1-1; 7 bases fit TRBD1. The V and J ends lost 5 bases and 5 bases, in that order; junction bases with no gene match: 8. The V gene's germline CDR1 is SGHVS and CDR2 FNYEAQ. The CDR3 is 14 amino acids. The CDR3 loop reads CASSAHRGGTEAFF. For the CDR3, the DNA is TGTGCCAGCAGCGCCCACAGGGGAGGAACTGAAGCTTTCTTT.

The chain joins TRBV7-2 to TRBJ1-1, with D uncertain. Between the trimmed V and J ends, which lost 5 bases and 8 bases, there was a span of 18 bases. Germline CDR1 is SGHTA and CDR2 is FQGNSA. The length of the CDR3 is 14 residues. CDR3 bases: TGTGCCAGCAGCCAAGAATTATCTAAAGAAGAAGCTTTCTTT. The encoded protein is CASSQELSKEEAFF.

The rearrangement links TRBV12-3 or TRBV12-4 to TRBJ2-2, with D unclear. With 6 bases removed from V and 3 bases from J, the gap between germline ends came to 5 bases. The CDR3 runs 12 residues. CDR3 in amino acids: CASRPHTGELFF. The DNA for the CDR3 is TGTGCCAGCAGGCCCCACACCGGGGAGCTGTTTTTT.

J is TRBJ2-7 and V is TRBV7-2, with a weak D call TRBD2 (6 bases). V shed 6 bases and J shed 2 bases, with 20 bases lying between them. CDR3 length: 16 amino acids. The germline CDR1 and CDR2 sequences are SGHTA and FQGNSA. The CDR3 region is CASSAATREIPYEQYF. DNA for the CDR3: TGTGCCAGCAGTGCAGCGACTAGGGAGATACCCTACGAGCAGTACTTC. The full variable domain, with the rest looked up from reference TRBV7-2 and TRBJ2-7, is GAGVSQSPSNKVTEKGKDVELRCDPISGHTALYWYRQSLGQGLEFLIYFQGNSAPDKSGLPSDRFSAERTGGSVSTLTIQRTQQEDSAVYLCASSAATREIPYEQYFGPGTRLTVT.

This clonotype was counted only a few times. This chain links TRBV19 with TRBJ1-1, with D perhaps TRBD1 (6 bases). Germline CDR1 LNHDA, CDR2 SQIVND (reference sequence). The CDR3 has 17 residues. Trimming stripped 9 bases from V and 1 base from J, with 24 bases between. Written as DNA, the CDR3 is TGTGCCAGCAGCTTAGTTTCGCGGGGGCTTACGAACACTGAAGCTTTCTTT. Its translation is CASSLVSRGLTNTEAFF.

The table lists this clonotype with a few counts. V is TRBV10-3 and J is TRBJ2-7; D gene uncertain. The J call may be incorrect, as the DNA end agrees better with TRBJ2-4. CDR1 is ENHRY and CDR2 is SYGVKD in the germline V gene. CDR3 length: 15 residues. The DNA for the CDR3 is TGTGCCATCAGTGAGACTCCTAAAGCCAAAAACATTCAGTACTTC. It is translated as CAISETPKAKNIQYF.